This T cell receptor (beta chain) stems from a study of read filtering for tumor transcriptome and immune sequencing. The length of the CDR3 is 11 residues. Trimming pared 11 bases from V and 5 bases from J, leaving 12 bases between. CDR1 is MNHNY, CDR2 SVGAGI, per germline (reference sequence). This library used approximately 370 ng RNA and molecular barcoded adaptors spanning alpha/delta and beta/gamma chains. TCRdb analysed the reads with MiXCR anew, one entry per CDR3 protein. This sample yields some 62,000 distinct CDR3 sequences, of which about 14% are seen a single time; 45% belongs to the top ten. Many counts were recorded for this clonotype.

This chain connects TRBV6-6 to TRBJ1-1; D not resolved. This TCR derives from a donor aged 40 or over with multiple myeloma. What was sequenced was a population of CD138-negative cells sorted from bone marrow. The CDR3: CAAGRETEAFF. Here the CDR3 DNA reads TGTGCCGCGGGCCGGGAAACTGAAGCTTTCTTT.